This T cell receptor (beta chain) was sequenced in a study of blood T cells in healthy people across ages. Primed by a sample-barcoded 5' primer and a J-beta primer mix, a second PCR proceeded for 7 to 11 cycles. TCRdb independently ran MiXCR on the 5' RACE reads; one entry per CDR3 protein. The sample consists of 600,000 or so distinct CDR3 sequences, around 48% of them appearing once. This TCR derives from a man older than 75 in good health. Sequenced sample: blood.

CDR3 sequence: CSAAGANEKLFF. CDR3 coding DNA: TGCAGCGCAGCGGGGGCTAATGAAAAACTGTTTTTT. V is TRBV29-1 and J is TRBJ1-4; D is possibly TRBD1 (5 bases). Per germline, CDR1 SQVTM and CDR2 ANQGSEA. The CDR3 has 12 amino acids. V lost 7 bases, J lost 3 bases, and 9 bases lay in between. Full variable domain (outside the CDR3, taken from reference TRBV29-1 and TRBJ1-4): SAVISQKPSRDICQRGTSLTIQCQVDSQVTMMFWYRQQPGQSLTLIATANQGSEATYESGFVIDKFPISRPNLTFSTLTVSNMSPEDSSIYLCSAAGANEKLFFGSGTQLSVL.